The rows below give T cell receptor beta chains drawn from one sample of a study of PD-1 blockade in classical Hodgkin lymphoma. Repertoires were generated with immunoSEQ multiplex PCR, while TCRdb's copy carries only in-frame clones and drops some. The repertoire holds roughly 1,400 clones, with roughly four fifths as singletons. The sequencing here drew on CD8+ T cells from blood, taken before the fourth cycle of nivolumab. The receptors come from a human donor with classical Hodgkin lymphoma. The donor label of this sample is uncertain. The CDR3 runs from the conserved cysteine through the conserved F or W. D genes are given only for firm matches. Clone sizes are given selectively: once, few, many, or a class where the clone is expanded.

j_call clone_size v_call d_call cdr3_nt cdr3_aa
TRBJ2-1 . TRBV6-5 . TGTGCCAGCAACCCGTTGGGGTACAATGAGCAGTTCTTC CASNPLGYNEQFF
TRBJ1-3 . TRBV11-2 TRBD1 TGTGCCAGCAGCTCAACTAGGGGGCTTCCTGGAAACACCATATATTTT CASSSTRGLPGNTIYF
TRBJ2-1 . TRBV19 . TGTGCCAGTAGTATGGGGTGGGGATCCTACAATGAGCAGTTCTTC CASSMGWGSYNEQFF
TRBJ2-7 . TRBV4-1 . TGCGCCAGCAGCGCCTACCCCCCACAGGACCCTTTTTACTACGAGCAGTACTTC CASSAYPPQDPFYYEQYF
TRBJ1-1 . TRBV6-4 . TGTGCCAGCAGTGGGGGGGAGACGAACACTGAAGCTTTCTTT CASSGGETNTEAFF
TRBJ1-6 once TRBV11-1 . TGTGCCAGCAGCTTAGCCCAACTACCTTCACCCCTCCACTTT CASSLAQLPSPLHF
TRBJ2-1 . TRBV7-9 . TGTGCCAGCAGCCCTACCGTTGACCACAATGAGCAGTTCTTC CASSPTVDHNEQFF
TRBJ2-2 . TRBV11-2 TRBD2 TGTGCCAGCAGCCAACCTAGCGGGGGGACGAACACCGGGGAGCTGTTTTTT CASSQPSGGTNTGELFF
TRBJ2-2 . TRBV4-1 TRBD2 TGCGCCAGCAGCCAAGAGGGGGGGTACACCGGGGAGCTGTTTTTT CASSQEGGYTGELFF
TRBJ1-2 . TRBV7-2 . TGTGCCAGCAGCTTAGACAGGGCTAACTATGGCTACACCTTC CASSLDRANYGYTF
TRBJ2-1 . TRBV12-1 . TGTGCCAGCAGCTTTGGGGGCGGGGTGAAGTACAATGAGCAGTTCTTC CASSFGGGVKYNEQFF
TRBJ2-1 . TRBV6-5 TRBD2 TGTGCCAGCAGTTACTCATTAGGACTAGCGGGCAATGAGCAGTTCTTC CASSYSLGLAGNEQFF
TRBJ1-2 . TRBV12-5 . TGTGCTAGTGGTGAGCAGGGAAAGACCTATGGCTACACCTTC CASGEQGKTYGYTF
TRBJ2-7 . TRBV9 TRBD2 TGTGCCAGCAGCGGCGGGACTAGCGGAAGACAGTACTTC CASSGGTSGRQYF
TRBJ2-5 . TRBV2 . TGTGCCAGCAGCGGAAAAAACCACCTGTACCAAGAGACCCAGTACTTC CASSGKNHLYQETQYF
TRBJ2-3 . TRBV4-1 TRBD2 TGCGCCAGCAGCCAAGATTTGCGGGGGGGCCGACCAGATACGCAGTATTTT CASSQDLRGGRPDTQYF
TRBJ2-7 . TRBV7-3 . TGTGCCAGCAGCTTACAGGGGAATGGGTACGAGCAGTACTTC CASSLQGNGYEQYF
TRBJ2-2 . TRBV2 TRBD2 TGTGCCAGCCTCGATCCGCTAGCGGGGGAGCAAACCGGGGAGCTGTTTTTT CASLDPLAGEQTGELFF
TRBJ2-3 . TRBV7-9 . TGTGCCAGCAACGCCGTAATCGGGACTGGCCGCACAGATACGCAGTATTTT CASNAVIGTGRTDTQYF
TRBJ2-7 . TRBV16 . TGTGCCAGCAGCCAAGGGTCGAGAATTCTCGGGGTCGAGCAGTACTTC CASSQGSRILGVEQYF